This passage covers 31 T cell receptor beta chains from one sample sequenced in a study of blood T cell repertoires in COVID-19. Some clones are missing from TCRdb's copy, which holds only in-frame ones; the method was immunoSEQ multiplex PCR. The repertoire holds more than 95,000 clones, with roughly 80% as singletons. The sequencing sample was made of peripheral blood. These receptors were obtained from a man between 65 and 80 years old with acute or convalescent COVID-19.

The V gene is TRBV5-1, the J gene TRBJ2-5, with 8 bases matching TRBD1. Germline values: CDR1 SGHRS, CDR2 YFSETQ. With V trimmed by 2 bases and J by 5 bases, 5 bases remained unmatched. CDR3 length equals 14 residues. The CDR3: CASSFQGAEETQYF. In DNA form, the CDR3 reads TGCGCCAGCAGCTTCCAGGGGGCGGAGGAGACCCAGTACTTC.

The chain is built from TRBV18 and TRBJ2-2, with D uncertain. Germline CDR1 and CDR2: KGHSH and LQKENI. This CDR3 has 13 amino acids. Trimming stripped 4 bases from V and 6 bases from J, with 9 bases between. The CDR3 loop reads CASSQTNPGELFF. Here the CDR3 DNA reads TGTGCCAGCTCACAAACTAACCCCGGGGAGCTGTTTTTT.

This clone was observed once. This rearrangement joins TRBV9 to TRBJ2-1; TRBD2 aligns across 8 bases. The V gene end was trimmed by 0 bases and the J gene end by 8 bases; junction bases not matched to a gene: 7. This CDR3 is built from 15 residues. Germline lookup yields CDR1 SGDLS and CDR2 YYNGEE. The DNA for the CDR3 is TGTGCCAGCAGCGTAGCCGGACTAGCAGGCGATGAGCAGTTCTTC. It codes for CASSVAGLAGDEQFF.

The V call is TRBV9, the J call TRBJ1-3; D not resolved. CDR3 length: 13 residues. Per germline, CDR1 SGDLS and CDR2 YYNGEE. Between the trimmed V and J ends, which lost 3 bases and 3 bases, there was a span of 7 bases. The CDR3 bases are TGTGCCAGCAGCGCAGCGGGTGGAAACACCATATATTTT. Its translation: CASSAAGGNTIYF.

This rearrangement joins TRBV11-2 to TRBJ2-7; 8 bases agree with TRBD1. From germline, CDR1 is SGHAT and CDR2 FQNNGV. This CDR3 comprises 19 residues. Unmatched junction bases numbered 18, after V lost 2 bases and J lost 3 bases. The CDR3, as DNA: TGTGCCAGCAGCTTACGACGGGACAGGCTATTTTTGGCGGGCTACGAGCAGTACTTC. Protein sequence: CASSLRRDRLFLAGYEQYF.

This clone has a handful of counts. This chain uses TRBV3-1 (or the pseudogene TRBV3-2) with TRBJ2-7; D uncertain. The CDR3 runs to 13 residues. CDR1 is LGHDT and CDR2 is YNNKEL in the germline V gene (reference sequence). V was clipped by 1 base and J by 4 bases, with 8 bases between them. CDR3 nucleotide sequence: TGTGCCAGCAGCCAAGGTCCACTATACGAGCAGTACTTC. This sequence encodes CASSQGPLYEQYF.

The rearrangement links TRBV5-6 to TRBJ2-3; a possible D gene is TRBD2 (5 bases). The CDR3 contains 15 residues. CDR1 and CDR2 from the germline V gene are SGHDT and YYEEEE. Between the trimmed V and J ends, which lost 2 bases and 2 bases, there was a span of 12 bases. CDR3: CASSLGSGLTDTQYF. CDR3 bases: TGTGCCAGCAGCTTAGGGAGCGGACTCACAGATACGCAGTATTTT. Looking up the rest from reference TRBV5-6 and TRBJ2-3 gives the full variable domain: DAGVTQSPTHLIKTRGQQVTLRCSPKSGHDTVSWYQQALGQGPQFIFQYYEEEERQRGNFPDRFSGHQFPNYSSELNVNALLLGDSALYLCASSLGSGLTDTQYFGPGTRLTVL.

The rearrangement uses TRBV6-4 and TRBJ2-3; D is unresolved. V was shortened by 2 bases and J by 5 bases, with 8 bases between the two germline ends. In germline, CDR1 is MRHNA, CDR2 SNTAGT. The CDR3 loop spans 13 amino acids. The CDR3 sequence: CASSDKSKDTQYF. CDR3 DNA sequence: TGTGCCAGCAGTGACAAATCCAAAGATACGCAGTATTTT.

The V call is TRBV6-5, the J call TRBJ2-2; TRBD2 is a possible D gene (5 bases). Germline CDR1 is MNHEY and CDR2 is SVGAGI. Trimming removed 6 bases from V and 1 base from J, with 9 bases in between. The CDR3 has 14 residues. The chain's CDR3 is CASRTTMNTGELFF. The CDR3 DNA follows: TGTGCCAGCAGGACTACAATGAACACCGGGGAGCTGTTTTTT.

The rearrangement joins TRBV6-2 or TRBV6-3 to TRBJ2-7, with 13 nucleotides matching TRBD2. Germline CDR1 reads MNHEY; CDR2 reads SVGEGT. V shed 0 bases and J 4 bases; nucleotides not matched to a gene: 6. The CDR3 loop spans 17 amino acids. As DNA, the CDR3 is TGTGCCAGCAGTTACTCGAGTCGACTAGCGGGGGGTTACGAGCAGTACTTC. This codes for CASSYSSRLAGGYEQYF.

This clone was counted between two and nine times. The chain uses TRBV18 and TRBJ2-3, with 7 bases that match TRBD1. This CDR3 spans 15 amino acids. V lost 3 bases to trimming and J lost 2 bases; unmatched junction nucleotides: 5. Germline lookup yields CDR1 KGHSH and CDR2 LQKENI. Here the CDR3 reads CASSPGQDFTDTQYF. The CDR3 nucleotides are TGTGCCAGCTCACCCGGACAGGATTTCACAGATACGCAGTATTTT.

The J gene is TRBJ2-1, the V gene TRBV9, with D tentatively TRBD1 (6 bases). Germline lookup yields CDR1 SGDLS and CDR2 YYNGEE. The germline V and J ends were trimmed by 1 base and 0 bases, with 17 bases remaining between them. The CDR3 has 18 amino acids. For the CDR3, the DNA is TGTGCCAGCAGCGTACCCAGTGGGGGACACAGCTCCTACAATGAGCAGTTCTTC. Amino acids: CASSVPSGGHSSYNEQFF.

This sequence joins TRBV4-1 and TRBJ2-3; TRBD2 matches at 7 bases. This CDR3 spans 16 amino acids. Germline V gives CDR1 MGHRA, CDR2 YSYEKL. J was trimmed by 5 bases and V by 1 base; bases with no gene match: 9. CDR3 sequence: CASSQVWEGRKDTQYF. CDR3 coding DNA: TGCGCCAGCAGCCAAGTTTGGGAGGGCCGGAAAGATACGCAGTATTTT.

CDR3 bases: TGTGCCAGTAGTACCAGGGGTAATGGCTACACCTTC. Translated: CASSTRGNGYTF. The gene calls are TRBV19 and TRBJ1-2, with D tentatively TRBD1 (6 bases). The CDR3 runs 12 residues. V was shortened by 4 bases and J by 6 bases, with 9 bases between the two germline ends. Per the germline V gene, CDR1 is LNHDA and CDR2 is SQIVND (reference sequence).

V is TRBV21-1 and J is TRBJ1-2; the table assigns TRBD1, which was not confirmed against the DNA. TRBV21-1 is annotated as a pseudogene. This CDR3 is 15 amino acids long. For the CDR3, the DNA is TGTGCCAGCAGCAACCATAAACCGGGACAAGGAATCTACACCTTC. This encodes CASSNHKPGQGIYTF.

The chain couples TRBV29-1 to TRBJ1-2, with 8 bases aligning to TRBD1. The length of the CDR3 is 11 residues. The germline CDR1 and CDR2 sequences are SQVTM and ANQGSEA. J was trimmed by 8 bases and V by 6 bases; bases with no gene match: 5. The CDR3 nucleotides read TGCAGCGTCGGACAGGGTGGAGGCTACACCTTC. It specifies CSVGQGGGYTF.

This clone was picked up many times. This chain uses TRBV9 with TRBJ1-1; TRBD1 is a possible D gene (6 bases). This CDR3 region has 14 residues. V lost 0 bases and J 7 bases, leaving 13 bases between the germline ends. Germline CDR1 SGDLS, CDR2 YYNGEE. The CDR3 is CASSVAWTANEAFF. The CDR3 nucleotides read TGTGCCAGCAGCGTAGCTTGGACAGCAAATGAAGCTTTCTTT.

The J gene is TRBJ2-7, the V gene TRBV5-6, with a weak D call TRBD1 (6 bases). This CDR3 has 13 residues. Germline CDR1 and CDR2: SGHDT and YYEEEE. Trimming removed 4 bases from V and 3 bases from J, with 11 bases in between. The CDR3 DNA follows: TGTGCCAGCAGCCGATCGACAGGCTACGAGCAGTACTTC. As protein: CASSRSTGYEQYF.

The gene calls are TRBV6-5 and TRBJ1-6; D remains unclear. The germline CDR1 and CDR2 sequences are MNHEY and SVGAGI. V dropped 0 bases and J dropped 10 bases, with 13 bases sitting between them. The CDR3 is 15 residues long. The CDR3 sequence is CASSYSGRPQSPLHF. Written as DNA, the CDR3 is TGTGCCAGCAGTTACTCGGGCAGGCCCCAATCACCCCTCCACTTT.

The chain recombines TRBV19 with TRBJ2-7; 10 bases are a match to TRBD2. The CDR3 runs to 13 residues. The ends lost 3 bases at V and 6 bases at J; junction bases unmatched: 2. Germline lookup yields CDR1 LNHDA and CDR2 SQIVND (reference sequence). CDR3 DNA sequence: TGTGCCAGTAGTATCCTAGCGGGAGTCGAGCAGTACTTC. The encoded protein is CASSILAGVEQYF.

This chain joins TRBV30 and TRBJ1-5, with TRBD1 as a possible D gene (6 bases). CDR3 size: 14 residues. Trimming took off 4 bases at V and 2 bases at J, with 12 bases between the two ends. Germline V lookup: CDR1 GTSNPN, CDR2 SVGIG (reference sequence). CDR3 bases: TGTGCCTGGAATGGGGGGGCGGGCAATCAGCCCCAGCATTTT. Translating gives CAWNGGAGNQPQHF.

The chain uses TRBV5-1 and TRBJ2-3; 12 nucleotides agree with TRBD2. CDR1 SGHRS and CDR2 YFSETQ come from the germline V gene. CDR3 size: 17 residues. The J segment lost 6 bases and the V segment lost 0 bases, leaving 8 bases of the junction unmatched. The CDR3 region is CASSLALAGGRADTQYF. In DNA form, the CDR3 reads TGCGCCAGCAGCTTGGCACTAGCGGGGGGCCGGGCGGATACGCAGTATTTT.

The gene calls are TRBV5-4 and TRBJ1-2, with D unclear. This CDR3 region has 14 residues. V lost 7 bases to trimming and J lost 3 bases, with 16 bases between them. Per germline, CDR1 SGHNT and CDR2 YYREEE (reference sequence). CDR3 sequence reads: CASVREGRDYGYTF. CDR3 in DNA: TGTGCCAGCGTCCGAGAGGGAAGGGACTATGGCTACACCTTC.

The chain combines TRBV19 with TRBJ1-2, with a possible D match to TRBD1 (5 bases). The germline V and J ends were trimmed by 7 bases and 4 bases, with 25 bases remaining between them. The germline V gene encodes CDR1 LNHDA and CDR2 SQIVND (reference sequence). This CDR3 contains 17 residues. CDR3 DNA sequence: TGTGCCAGTACCACCGTTGGTCCGGCCAGGGCTTTCTATGGCTACACCTTC. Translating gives CASTTVGPARAFYGYTF.

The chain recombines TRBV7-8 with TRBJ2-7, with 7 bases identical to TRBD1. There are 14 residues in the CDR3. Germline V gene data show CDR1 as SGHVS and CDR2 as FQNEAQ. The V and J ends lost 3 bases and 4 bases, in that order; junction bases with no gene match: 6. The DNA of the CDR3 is TGTGCCAGCAGCTTTAGGGGGCTCGGGTACGAGCAGTACTTC. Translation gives CASSFRGLGYEQYF.

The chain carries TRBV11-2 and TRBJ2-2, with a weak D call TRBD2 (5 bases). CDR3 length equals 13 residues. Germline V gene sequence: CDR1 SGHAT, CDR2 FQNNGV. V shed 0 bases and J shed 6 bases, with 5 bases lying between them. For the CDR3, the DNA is TGTGCCAGCAGCTTAGAGAGGGCCGGGGAGCTGTTTTTT. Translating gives CASSLERAGELFF.

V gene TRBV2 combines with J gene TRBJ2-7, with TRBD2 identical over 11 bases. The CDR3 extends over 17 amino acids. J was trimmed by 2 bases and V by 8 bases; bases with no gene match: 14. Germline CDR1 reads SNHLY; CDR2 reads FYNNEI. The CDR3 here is CASGLPKTSGEPYEQYF. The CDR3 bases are TGTGCCAGCGGCCTCCCCAAGACTAGCGGGGAACCCTACGAGCAGTACTTC. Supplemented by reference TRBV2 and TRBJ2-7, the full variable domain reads EPEVTQTPSHQVTQMGQEVILRCVPISNHLYFYWYRQILGQKVEFLVSFYNNEISEKSEIFDDQFSVERPDGSNFTLKIRSTKLEDSAMYFCASGLPKTSGEPYEQYFGPGTRLTVT.

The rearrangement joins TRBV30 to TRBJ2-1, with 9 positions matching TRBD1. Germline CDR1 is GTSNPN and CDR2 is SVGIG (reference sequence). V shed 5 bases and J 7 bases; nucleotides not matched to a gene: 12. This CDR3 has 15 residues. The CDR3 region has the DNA TGTGCCTGGGTATCCGGGACAGGGAGTCGTAATGAGCAGTTCTTC. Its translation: CAWVSGTGSRNEQFF.

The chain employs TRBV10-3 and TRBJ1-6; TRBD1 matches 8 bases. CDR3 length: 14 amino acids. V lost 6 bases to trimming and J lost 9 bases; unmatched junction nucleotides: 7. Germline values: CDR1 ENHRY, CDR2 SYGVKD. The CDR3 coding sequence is TGTGCCATCAGAAAAGAACAGGGGGGTTCACCCCTCCACTTT. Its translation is CAIRKEQGGSPLHF.

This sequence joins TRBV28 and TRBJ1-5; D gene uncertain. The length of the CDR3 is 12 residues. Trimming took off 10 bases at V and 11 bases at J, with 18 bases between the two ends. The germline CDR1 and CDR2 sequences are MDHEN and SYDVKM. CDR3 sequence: CATLFPLRAQHF. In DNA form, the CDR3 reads TGTGCCACCTTATTCCCTCTTCGGGCCCAGCATTTT.

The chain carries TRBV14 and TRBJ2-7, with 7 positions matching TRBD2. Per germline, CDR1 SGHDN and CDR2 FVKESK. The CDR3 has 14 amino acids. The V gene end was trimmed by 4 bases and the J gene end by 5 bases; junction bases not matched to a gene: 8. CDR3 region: CASSPYPGGNEQYF. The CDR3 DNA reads TGTGCCAGCAGCCCTTACCCCGGGGGGAACGAGCAGTACTTC.